This T cell receptor beta chain was identified in a study of OX40 agonist ivuxolimab in advanced cancers. With respect to the entire study: Ivuxolimab was a fully human IgG2 agonistic monoclonal antibody targeting the costimulatory receptor OX40 (CD134). Intravenous ivuxolimab was administered to patients every 2 weeks at six dose levels: 0.01, 0.1, 0.3, 1.5, 3 and 10 mg/kg. Of the 50 to 55 patients in dose escalation, about 20 had hepatocellular carcinoma, around 15 had melanoma, 9 had renal cell carcinoma and 9 had head and neck cancer. The dose-escalation cohort was roughly 80% male with a mean age of about 65 years, ranging from about 20 to 80. Patients were allowed to have had prior anti-PD-1, anti-PD-L1 or anti-CTLA-4 therapy, and around two fifths of the dose-escalation patients had been treated with checkpoint inhibitors. Partial responses were achieved by three dose-escalation patients, of whom one had hepatocellular carcinoma and two had cutaneous melanoma. Peripheral TCRbeta sequencing aimed to test whether ivuxolimab altered TCR sequence diversity and caused clonal T-cell expansion. The paper covers the monotherapy dose-escalation part of the phase I ivuxolimab trial, which included N ≈ 52 patients. General conclusions and limits of the study: Which antigens the clonally expanded peripheral T cells were specific for was not determined. Low levels of normalized T-cell clonal expansion were also seen in some nonresponding patients. At doses of 0.1 to 3.0 mg/kg, clonal expansion of both CD4+ and CD8+ blood T cells was observed from baseline to week 6. In the 0.1-3.0 mg/kg groups, partial responders were among the patients with the lowest normalized peripheral clonal expansion, particularly in CD8+ T cells. On average, CD8+ T cells showed more expanded clones than CD4+ T cells after ivuxolimab.

As for this clone: No antigen is known for it. No much larger clone exists at a distance of one base, and base qualities are not known.

Patients with autoimmune disease history or receiving systemic immunosuppression were excluded from the trial. Peripheral blood for TCR sequencing was drawn from every dose cohort at baseline, at cycle 4 day 1 and at cycle 7 day 1. Samples came from an open-label, multicenter, first-in-human phase I dose-escalation trial of ivuxolimab. Adults with locally advanced or metastatic head and neck squamous cell, hepatocellular, melanoma or renal cell carcinoma were enrolled in the trial. Before TCR sequencing, CD4+ T cells and CD8+ T cells were sorted from peripheral blood as separate populations. After removal of 0 bases from V and 4 bases from J, the junction retains 5 bases not matched to a gene. For CDR1 and CDR2, the germline V gene lists LGHNA and YSLEER. Reading from cysteine to phenylalanine, the CDR3 counts 15 amino acids. The read is trimmed to its CDR3 DNA, 45 bases read in frame from base 1.

To sequence the TCRbeta CDR3 region, genomic DNA was isolated from the sorted cells. TCRbeta CDR3 regions were sequenced using the immunoSEQ Assay. The source is immuneACCESS, and TCRdb retained only in-frame sequences with V and J called. Part of the clones is not carried over; for the studies checked, unresolved V genes explain less than half of this, and the remainder is unexplained. The sample data list some 80,000 clones, and 90% to 95% of these were observed just once. More than 4.5% of the sample belongs to the ten largest clones. The sequences come from CD4+ or CD8+ T cells sorted from blood, collected in a trial of the OX40 agonist ivuxolimab. The receptor comes from an adult with an advanced solid tumor such as melanoma, head and neck, liver or kidney cancer. The V and J segments used are TRBV4-3 and TRBJ2-7; the central 8 bases match TRBD2. The CDR3 sequence is CASSQELAGPYEQYF. The DNA sequence is as follows: TGCGCCAGCAGCCAAGAATTAGCGGGACCTTACGAGCAGTACTTC.